Sequencing of this TCR beta chain was carried out in a study of T cell responses to AZD1222 COVID-19 vaccine. Measured with immunoSEQ multiplex PCR; TCRdb has only the in-frame clones, and not every one. The sample has some 130,000 clones, about 90% seen once. The V gene lost 1 base and the J gene lost 1 base, with 22 bases spanning the gap. This CDR3 comprises 19 residues. Germline CDR1 reads LNHNV; CDR2 reads YYDKDF (reference sequence). Turning to this clone: Its specificity is not known.

Study outcomes and limitations: White British donors predominated, females outnumbered males, and clonal diversity was possibly underestimated. Distributed over spike, vaccine-associated CD4 TCRs predominated at 160-218 and 743-854.

Sequences were derived from peripheral blood, sampled on day 0 of AZD1222 vaccination. The sequence derives from an adult in good health. V usage is TRBV15 and J usage is TRBJ1-1, with D maybe TRBD1 (5 bases). The CDR3, as DNA: TGTGCCACCAGCAGAGCCAGGGCCTACTACTCACGACGGAACACTGAAGCTTTCTTT. Protein sequence: CATSRARAYYSRRNTEAFF.